This T cell receptor beta chain appears in the sequencing data of a study of cytomegalovirus exposure and HLA in healthy donors. Study in general: The roughly 120 validation repertoires used the same platform as the roughly 700 first-cohort repertoires (as reported by a later analysis). Whole-study results and caveats: The TCR clusters that emerged in the first cohort tended, a later analysis found, to co-occur in the roughly 130 validation repertoires.

Only one count was recorded for this clone. Its antigen is unknown. Method: immunoSEQ multiplex PCR; TCRdb's copy keeps in-frame clones and lacks some. The repertoire consists of 200,000 or so clones, with approximately 80% occurring once and the leading ten covering about an eighth. The donors were members of the approximately 120-subject validation cohort (separate from the roughly 700-subject first cohort). The specimen was PBMCs. This receptor was obtained from a woman under 40 in good health and CMV-seropositive.

CDR3 in amino acids: CASSPGLAGARYNEQFF. CDR3 in DNA: TGTGCCAGCAGTCCGGGACTAGCGGGAGCGAGGTACAATGAGCAGTTCTTC. The genes are TRBV11-2 and TRBJ2-1; 14 bases line up with TRBD2. J was trimmed by 4 bases and V by 6 bases; bases with no gene match: 8. Germline V gene sequence: CDR1 SGHAT, CDR2 FQNNGV. This CDR3 comprises 17 residues.